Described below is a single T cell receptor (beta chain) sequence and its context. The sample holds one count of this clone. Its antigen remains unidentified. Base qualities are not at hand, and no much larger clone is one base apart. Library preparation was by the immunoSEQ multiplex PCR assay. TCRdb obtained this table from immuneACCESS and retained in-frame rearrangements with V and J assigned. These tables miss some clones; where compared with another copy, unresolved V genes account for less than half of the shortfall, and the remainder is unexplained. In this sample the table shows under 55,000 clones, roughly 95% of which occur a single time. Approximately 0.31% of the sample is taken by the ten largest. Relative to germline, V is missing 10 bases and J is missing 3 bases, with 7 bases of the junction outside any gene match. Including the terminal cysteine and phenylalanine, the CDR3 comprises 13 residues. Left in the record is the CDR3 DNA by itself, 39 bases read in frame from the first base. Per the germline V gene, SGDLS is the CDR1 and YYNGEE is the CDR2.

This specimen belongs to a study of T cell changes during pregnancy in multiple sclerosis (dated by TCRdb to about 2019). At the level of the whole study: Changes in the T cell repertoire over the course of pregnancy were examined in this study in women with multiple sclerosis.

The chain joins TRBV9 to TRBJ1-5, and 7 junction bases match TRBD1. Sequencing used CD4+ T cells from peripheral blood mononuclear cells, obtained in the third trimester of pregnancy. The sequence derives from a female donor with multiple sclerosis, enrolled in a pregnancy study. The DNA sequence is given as TGTGCCGGACAGGTGCCTCACAATCAGCCCCAGCATTTT. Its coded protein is CAGQVPHNQPQHF.